Following are 12 T cell receptor beta chains from one sample sequenced in a study of OX40 agonist ivuxolimab in advanced cancers. TCRdb's table, derived via immunoSEQ multiplex PCR, lists solely in-frame clones and lacks some. Among about 50,000 clones listed, approximately 89% were seen once. The sequencing here drew on CD4+ or CD8+ T cells sorted from blood, taken in a trial of the OX40 agonist ivuxolimab. The receptor source for this set is an adult with an advanced solid tumor such as melanoma, head and neck, liver or kidney cancer.

By share, this clone ranks as medium-sized. This sequence joins TRBV7-7 and TRBJ2-1; the match to TRBD2 covers 14 bases. CDR1 and CDR2 (germline): SSHAT, FNYEAQ (reference sequence). V lost 5 bases and J lost 5; bases outside the gene matches: 11. The CDR3 has 18 residues. In DNA form, the CDR3 reads TGTGCCAGCAGCCTGGGGACTAGCGGGAGTTCAAGGGACAATGAGCAGTTCTTC. Translating gives CASSLGTSGSSRDNEQFF.

The rearrangement uses TRBV23-1 and TRBJ1-1, with D possibly TRBD1 on 5 matching bases. TRBV23-1 belongs to the ORF category, with a function that is uncertain. This CDR3 has 17 residues. V lost 3 bases and J 3 bases, leaving 20 bases between the germline ends. Written as DNA, the CDR3 is TGCGCCAGCAGTCACCTCGAGGTGTGGGGGGAGGACACTGAAGCTTTCTTT. Residues: CASSHLEVWGEDTEAFF.

The chain employs TRBV15 and TRBJ1-4; 8 nucleotides line up with TRBD1. In germline, CDR1 is LNHNV, CDR2 YYDKDF (reference sequence). Trimming removed 4 bases from V and 6 bases from J; junction bases left unmatched: 7. The CDR3 is 15 residues long. CDR3 sequence: CATSTTDRADEKLFF. The CDR3, as DNA: TGTGCCACCAGCACAACGGACAGGGCCGATGAAAAACTGTTTTTT.

This clone was seen a handful of times. At one end the junction does not follow the germline gene, possibly because of a read error. This chain links TRBV19 with TRBJ1-5, with 8 bases lining up with TRBD1. The CDR3 is 15 residues long. CDR1 is LNHDA and CDR2 is SQIVND in the germline V gene (reference sequence). The CDR3 DNA reads as TGTGCCAGTAGTGTAGACAGGGGACTCTTTCAGCCCCAGCATTTT. Its protein is CASSVDRGLFQPQHF.

The chain links TRBV7-9 to TRBJ2-2, with a weak D call TRBD2 (5 bases). The CDR3 runs 14 residues. V lost 9 bases and J 1 base, leaving 12 bases between the germline ends. Germline-derived CDR1 and CDR2 are SEHNR and FQNEAQ (reference sequence). CDR3 sequence (DNA): TGTGCCAGGCCACTCGGGGAGAACACCGGGGAGCTGTTTTTT. Amino acids: CARPLGENTGELFF.

CDR3 amino acids: CASSPTTSQAEAFF. CDR3 DNA: TGTGCCAGCAGCCCGACGACCTCGCAGGCTGAAGCTTTCTTT. J is TRBJ1-1 and V is TRBV9; D uncertain. The V gene lost 4 bases and the J gene lost 6 bases, with 16 bases spanning the gap. There are 14 residues in the CDR3. Germline-derived CDR1 and CDR2 are SGDLS and YYNGEE.

Comments on this clone: One end of the junction is discordant with germline, which a read error may explain. The chain has TRBV7-2 and TRBJ2-7; 11 nucleotides match TRBD2. The V gene's germline CDR1 is SGHTA and CDR2 FQGNSA. CDR3 length equals 13 residues. The CDR3 region has the DNA TGTGCCAGCAGCCTAGCGGGAGGTTGCGAGCAGTACTTC. It encodes CASSLAGGCEQYF.

Note on this clone: A far larger clone is a single base away, which makes a read error likely. The chain has TRBV5-6 and TRBJ2-1; 10 positions agree with TRBD2. Germline CDR1 SGHDT, CDR2 YYEEEE. V was clipped by 4 bases and J by 4 bases; unmatched bases: 5. This CDR3 is built from 15 residues. This chain's CDR3 is CASSTGLAEYNEQFF. CDR3 nucleotides: TGTGCCAGCAGCACCGGACTAGCGGAATACAATGAGCAGTTCTTC.

CDR3 nucleotide sequence: TGCGCCAGCAGCCAAGTGGGGGGTCAGCCCCAGCATTTT. Encoded protein: CASSQVGGQPQHF. The chain combines TRBV4-1 with TRBJ1-5; the D gene is possibly TRBD1 (5 bases). The CDR3 contains 13 residues. CDR1 MGHRA and CDR2 YSYEKL come from the germline V gene. Trimming removed 1 base from V and 6 bases from J, with 7 bases in between.

This clone is a singleton in its sample. J is TRBJ1-2 and V is TRBV27, with 7 nucleotides matching TRBD1. Germline CDR1 is MNHEY and CDR2 is SMNVEV (reference sequence). The CDR3 has 13 amino acids. V gave up 6 bases and J gave up 5 bases; unmatched junction bases: 6. The CDR3 coding sequence is TGTGCCAGCAGCCGGGGACAGTTTTATGGCTACACCTTC. Translation: CASSRGQFYGYTF.

V is TRBV19 and J is TRBJ2-1; D remains ambiguous. V was trimmed by 8 bases and J by 3 bases, leaving 8 bases between them. This CDR3 contains 12 residues. Germline values: CDR1 LNHDA, CDR2 SQIVND (reference sequence). Here the CDR3 DNA reads TGTGCCAGTTGCCAGGACTACAATGAGCAGTTCTTC. It specifies CASCQDYNEQFF.

The chain joins TRBV7-2 to TRBJ1-1; D is uncertain. The germline CDR1 and CDR2 sequences are SGHTA and FQGNSA. The CDR3 spans 15 residues. Trimming shortened V by 3 bases and J by 0 bases, and 11 bases separated the two germline ends. CDR3 protein: CASSFYERMNTEAFF. Written as DNA, the CDR3 is TGTGCCAGCAGCTTCTACGAGAGAATGAACACTGAAGCTTTCTTT.